Below, 30 T cell receptor beta chains from the same sample are listed, as sequenced in a study of shared clonotypes between healthy human individuals. Positively selected for CCR7, the CD45RO-negative cells used as naive CD8 cells excluded terminally differentiated effector memory CD45RA+ cells. Data came from immunoSEQ multiplex PCR; TCRdb stores just in-frame clones and leaves some out. The sample yields roughly 2 million clones, roughly 94% seen once. The specimen was naive CD8+ T cells sorted from blood. The receptors originated from a young man in good health.

This chain connects TRBV27 to TRBJ2-7; 8 positions agree with TRBD2. The CDR3 is 15 residues long. CDR1 MNHEY and CDR2 SMNVEV come from the germline V gene (reference sequence). With 1 base clipped from V and 5 bases from J, the junction kept 7 bases outside the gene matches. This CDR3 is CASSLYPGLDHEQYF. CDR3 in DNA: TGTGCCAGCAGTTTATACCCGGGACTAGACCACGAGCAGTACTTC.

This rearrangement joins TRBV2 to TRBJ2-1; TRBD1 is a possible D gene (7 bases). The CDR3 is 16 amino acids. Germline V gene sequence: CDR1 SNHLY, CDR2 FYNNEI. Trimming stripped 8 bases from V and 0 bases from J, with 17 bases between. The CDR3 here is CASAWSGGSSYNEQFF. DNA of the CDR3: TGTGCCAGCGCATGGTCAGGGGGGAGCTCCTACAATGAGCAGTTCTTC.

The chain combines TRBV30 with TRBJ2-1; D remains unclear. Germline V lookup: CDR1 GTSNPN, CDR2 SVGIG (reference sequence). This CDR3 region has 12 residues. Trimming removed 5 bases at V and 4 bases at J, with 9 bases between. The CDR3 reads CAWEVVYNEQFF. CDR3 nucleotide sequence: TGTGCCTGGGAGGTAGTTTACAATGAGCAGTTCTTC.

The gene calls are TRBV4-1 and TRBJ2-2; 11 nucleotides line up with TRBD2. This CDR3 region has 17 residues. Germline V gives CDR1 MGHRA, CDR2 YSYEKL. Germline trimming cut 2 bases from V and 6 bases from J; bases unmatched to any gene: 8. CDR3 sequence reads: CASSQTSGSFVSGELFF. CDR3 bases: TGCGCCAGCAGCCAAACTAGCGGGAGTTTTGTTTCCGGGGAGCTGTTTTTT.

The DNA of the CDR3 is TGTGCCAGCCTGGGGGTATCGGAGGGTGCAGATACGCAGTATTTT. Residues: CASLGVSEGADTQYF. The V call is TRBV2, the J call TRBJ2-3; tentatively, D is TRBD2 (6 bases). The length of the CDR3 is 15 residues. The V and J ends lost 8 bases and 4 bases respectively, with 19 bases between them. Germline V lookup: CDR1 SNHLY, CDR2 FYNNEI.

The chain couples TRBV28 to TRBJ1-2; no clear D. V was cut by 6 bases and J by 4 bases, with 12 bases left in between. The CDR3 is made up of 13 amino acids. Germline V gene data show CDR1 as MDHEN and CDR2 as SYDVKM. For the CDR3, the DNA is TGTGCCAGCAGCGCGACGGGGTCCTATGGCTACACCTTC. As protein: CASSATGSYGYTF.

The CDR3 nucleotides are TGTGCCAGCAGTTTGGTCAGGGGCCAGGGGGAGACCCAGTACTTC. The encoded protein is CASSLVRGQGETQYF. This chain uses TRBV28 with TRBJ2-5; the D gene is possibly TRBD1 (6 bases). V was shortened by 3 bases and J by 5 bases, with 16 bases between the two germline ends. The CDR3 consists of 15 residues. The germline V gene encodes CDR1 MDHEN and CDR2 SYDVKM.

A few counts support this clone. The chain combines TRBV2 with TRBJ1-2; no firm D call. This CDR3 has 14 residues. Per germline, CDR1 SNHLY and CDR2 FYNNEI. Trimming removed 8 bases from V and 0 bases from J, with 13 bases in between. CDR3 nucleotide sequence: TGTGCCAGCGAGTTAGGGTCCACTAACTATGGCTACACCTTC. Encoded protein: CASELGSTNYGYTF.

This chain connects TRBV2 to TRBJ1-2; D is undetermined. This CDR3 is 16 amino acids long. Germline CDR1 is SNHLY and CDR2 is FYNNEI. With 4 bases removed from V and 2 bases from J, the gap between germline ends came to 17 bases. The CDR3: CASSVGGEGLNYGYTF. The CDR3 nucleotides read TGTGCCAGCAGTGTAGGAGGAGAAGGGCTCAACTATGGCTACACCTTC.

The chain recombines TRBV6-5 with TRBJ2-2; D could derive from TRBD1 or TRBD2 (5 bases each). V lost 1 base, J lost 3 bases, and 9 bases lay in between. The CDR3 covers 15 residues. CDR1 MNHEY and CDR2 SVGAGI come from the germline V gene. Here the CDR3 DNA reads TGTGCCAGCAGTTACTTCGGGGCCGACACCGGGGAGCTGTTTTTT. Amino acid sequence: CASSYFGADTGELFF.

The rearrangement links TRBV6-6 to TRBJ2-3, with 10 bases that match TRBD2. The CDR3 is 16 amino acids. The V segment lost 0 bases and the J segment 1 base; nucleotides outside the gene matches: 1. Germline CDR1 reads MNHNY; CDR2 reads SVGAGI (reference sequence). The CDR3 here is CASSYSAGGGTDTQYF. CDR3 in DNA: TGTGCCAGCAGTTACTCAGCGGGAGGGGGCACAGATACGCAGTATTTT.

V gene TRBV6-5 combines with J gene TRBJ1-1; D uncertain. CDR1 and CDR2 from the germline V gene are MNHEY and SVGAGI. The CDR3 has 13 residues. The germline V and J ends were trimmed by 8 bases and 1 base, with 11 bases remaining between them. CDR3 DNA sequence: TGTGCCAGCGTTGGCGAATCGAACACTGAAGCTTTCTTT. It is translated as CASVGESNTEAFF.

The chain couples TRBV6-5 to TRBJ2-6, with D possibly TRBD1 on 5 matching bases. The germline V and J ends were trimmed by 2 bases and 3 bases, with 11 bases remaining between them. CDR1 and CDR2 from the germline V gene are MNHEY and SVGAGI. The CDR3 is made up of 16 amino acids. This CDR3 is CASSYTTGFGANVLTF. The CDR3 DNA is TGTGCCAGCAGTTACACCACAGGTTTTGGGGCCAACGTCCTGACTTTC.

The chain combines TRBV27 with TRBJ2-3, with 7 positions matching TRBD1. The germline gives CDR1 MNHEY, CDR2 SMNVEV (reference sequence). CDR3 length: 13 amino acids. V was pared by 5 bases and J by 6 bases, with 5 bases of the junction left unmatched. The CDR3 nucleotides read TGTGCCAGCAGTACAGGGGTATTGGATACGCAGTATTTT. Translation: CASSTGVLDTQYF.

The chain employs TRBV28 and TRBJ2-7; perhaps TRBD2 as D (5 bases). With 5 bases removed from V and 4 bases from J, the gap between germline ends came to 9 bases. CDR1 is MDHEN, CDR2 SYDVKM, per germline. The CDR3 is made up of 12 amino acids. This CDR3 is CASSPRGYEQYF. Here the CDR3 DNA reads TGTGCCAGCAGTCCCCGCGGGTACGAGCAGTACTTC.

This sequence joins TRBV4-3 and TRBJ2-4, with D possibly being TRBD2 (6 bases). CDR3 size: 17 residues. Looked up from germline, CDR1 is LGHNA and CDR2 is YSLEER. Trimming left V 0 bases short and J 0 bases short, with 12 bases between. CDR3 residues: CASSQEGGSLAKNIQYF. CDR3 in DNA: TGCGCCAGCAGCCAAGAAGGAGGGTCCCTAGCCAAAAACATTCAGTACTTC.

The chain uses TRBV19 and TRBJ2-5; D perhaps matches TRBD1 (6 bases). This CDR3 has 15 residues. V lost 1 base to trimming and J lost 1 base, with 10 bases between them. Germline V gene sequence: CDR1 LNHDA, CDR2 SQIVND (reference sequence). The CDR3 is CASSIAGAIQETQYF. For the CDR3, the DNA is TGTGCCAGTAGTATAGCAGGGGCAATCCAAGAGACCCAGTACTTC.

This rearrangement joins TRBV5-6 to TRBJ1-3; weak D call: TRBD1 (6 bases). This CDR3 region has 13 residues. The V gene lost 3 bases and the J gene lost 4 bases, with 8 bases spanning the gap. Germline lookup yields CDR1 SGHDT and CDR2 YYEEEE. CDR3 nucleotides: TGTGCCAGCAGCTGGACAGAAGGAAACACCATATATTTT. Protein product: CASSWTEGNTIYF.

The sample holds a few counts of this clone. In the same sample, other DNA sequences code for this CDR3. This chain links TRBV19 with TRBJ1-5; D not certain. The CDR3 covers 14 residues. In germline, CDR1 is LNHDA, CDR2 SQIVND (reference sequence). Trimming took 3 bases from V and 4 from J, leaving 10 bases between them. The CDR3 sequence is CASSIRDTNQPQHF. CDR3 DNA sequence: TGTGCCAGTAGTATCCGGGATACGAATCAGCCCCAGCATTTT.

J is TRBJ2-7 and V is TRBV4-1, with TRBD1 matching 7 bases. The CDR3 consists of 15 residues. With V trimmed by 4 bases and J by 3 bases, 9 bases remained unmatched. Looked up from germline, CDR1 is MGHRA and CDR2 is YSYEKL. CDR3 loop: CASSRETGILYEQYF. CDR3 coding DNA: TGCGCCAGCAGCCGAGAGACAGGGATCCTCTACGAGCAGTACTTC.

The V and J genes are TRBV27 and TRBJ2-7, with TRBD2 identical over 7 bases. CDR1 is MNHEY, CDR2 SMNVEV, per germline (reference sequence). This CDR3 comprises 14 residues. Trimming removed 6 bases from V and 2 bases from J; junction bases left unmatched: 7. The CDR3 here is CASSSGTKAYEQYF. The CDR3 coding sequence is TGTGCCAGCAGCTCCGGGACTAAGGCCTACGAGCAGTACTTC.

About this clone itself: Other DNA sequences in this sample translate to the same CDR3. The J gene is TRBJ2-7, the V gene TRBV10-3; the D gene is possibly TRBD1 (6 bases). There are 13 residues in the CDR3. V dropped 0 bases and J dropped 3 bases, with 6 bases sitting between them. The V gene's germline CDR1 is ENHRY and CDR2 SYGVKD. CDR3 region: CAISESDSYEQYF. DNA of the CDR3: TGTGCCATCAGTGAGTCGGACAGCTACGAGCAGTACTTC.

The DNA for the CDR3 is TGTGCCTCGCACAGGGGGCATTCCTACGAGCAGTACTTC. Its protein is CASHRGHSYEQYF. The rearrangement joins TRBV6-5 to TRBJ2-7; 9 bases match TRBD1. The CDR3 is made up of 13 amino acids. The germline V gene has CDR1 MNHEY and CDR2 SVGAGI. Unmatched junction bases numbered 6, after V lost 11 bases and J lost 1 base.

CDR3 sequence (DNA): TGCGCCAGCAGCCCGGGGGTAGCGGGAATCTCCTACGAGCAGTACTTC. Translated, it gives CASSPGVAGISYEQYF. This chain links TRBV4-3 with TRBJ2-7, with 8 bases that match TRBD2. The V and J ends lost 4 bases and 0 bases, in that order; junction bases with no gene match: 8. The CDR3 runs 16 residues. The germline CDR1 and CDR2 sequences are LGHNA and YSLEER.

The chain joins TRBV10-2 to TRBJ2-7; D is uncertain. Trimming left V 1 base short and J 1 base short, with 5 bases between. This CDR3 region has 13 residues. Germline V gene sequence: CDR1 WSHSY, CDR2 SAAADI. The CDR3 nucleotides read TGCGCCAGCAGTGAGTTGGGATCCTACGAGCAGTACTTC. Its translation is CASSELGSYEQYF.

V and J are TRBV7-9 and TRBJ2-7; D gene uncertain. Germline V gives CDR1 SEHNR, CDR2 FQNEAQ (reference sequence). Trimming pared 4 bases from V and 0 bases from J, leaving 7 bases between. The CDR3 is 13 residues long. This CDR3 reads CASSSMSSYEQYF. The CDR3 coding sequence is TGTGCCAGCAGCTCAATGAGCTCCTACGAGCAGTACTTC.

V usage is TRBV7-2 and J usage is TRBJ2-7, with 9 bases fitting TRBD1. The V gene's germline CDR1 is SGHTA and CDR2 FQGNSA. Trimming at V came to 0 bases and at J to 1 base, leaving 4 bases not matched to a gene. The CDR3 sequence is 16 residues long. Written as DNA, the CDR3 is TGTGCCAGCAGCTTAGCCGGGACAGGGTGGTCCTACGAGCAGTACTTC. Its translation is CASSLAGTGWSYEQYF.

J is TRBJ2-1 and V is TRBV27; TRBD1 might be the D (6 bases). Germline loops: CDR1 MNHEY, CDR2 SMNVEV (reference sequence). This CDR3 comprises 17 residues. Between the trimmed V and J ends, which lost 5 bases and 1 base, there was a span of 18 bases. The CDR3 nucleotides are TGTGCCAGCAGTACAGGGACGGGCAGCCTTTCCTACAATGAGCAGTTCTTC. Protein product: CASSTGTGSLSYNEQFF.

The V and J genes are TRBV9 and TRBJ1-4; D call uncertain. Germline V lookup: CDR1 SGDLS, CDR2 YYNGEE. The CDR3 is 15 amino acids. Trimming took off 0 bases at V and 4 bases at J, with 10 bases between the two ends. The CDR3, as DNA: TGTGCCAGCAGCGTAGACGGAAACATTAATGAAAAACTGTTTTTT. It is translated as CASSVDGNINEKLFF. Full variable domain (outside the CDR3, taken from reference TRBV9 and TRBJ1-4): DSGVTQTPKHLITATGQRVTLRCSPRSGDLSVYWYQQSLDQGLQFLIQYYNGEERAKGNILERFSAQQFPDLHSELNLSSLELGDSALYFCASSVDGNINEKLFFGSGTQLSVL.

This clone appeared a single time. The chain joins TRBV9 to TRBJ2-1; 7 positions agree with TRBD1. V was clipped by 4 bases and J by 1 base; unmatched bases: 5. Germline values: CDR1 SGDLS, CDR2 YYNGEE. The CDR3 has 15 residues. The CDR3 is CASSTRDSSYNEQFF. CDR3 coding DNA: TGTGCCAGCAGCACTCGGGACAGTTCCTACAATGAGCAGTTCTTC.